The 22 T cell receptor beta chains given below trace back to one sample, sequenced in a study of regulatory T cells in long-lasting Graves disease. Stated time point: persistent/refractory GD, antithyroid drugs over 5 years with positive TRAb. Following extraction of RNA from PBMCs, that RNA was used to make the TCR library. Through Arm-PCR of CDR3 regions and iRepertoire HTBI primers, TCR beta libraries were built. TCRdb reprocessed the multiplex PCR reads via MiXCR and lists one record per CDR3 protein. This sample has around 300,000 distinct CDR3 sequences, with 22% found just once. This specimen was peripheral blood mononuclear cells (PBMCs), taken when the disease was refractory, from a patient treated with antithyroid drugs. The source is a female donor with Graves disease.

This clonotype was picked up many times. This sequence joins TRBV20-1 and TRBJ2-5; 14 nucleotides match TRBD2. The CDR3 runs 15 residues. Germline V gene sequence: CDR1 DFQATT, CDR2 SNEGSKA (reference sequence). Trimming cost V 6 bases and J 5 bases; bases outside gene matches: 8. DNA for the CDR3: TGCAGTGCATCGACTAGCGGGAGGGCTTGGGAGACCCAGTACTTC. It codes for CSASTSGRAWETQYF.

V usage is TRBV28 and J usage is TRBJ1-3; a weak D match, TRBD1 (6 bases). Per germline, CDR1 MDHEN and CDR2 SYDVKM. The ends were cut back, 5 bases at V and 0 bases at J, with 26 bases in the middle. The CDR3 runs to 20 residues. The CDR3 region is CASSTIWTPGQAFSGNTIYF. CDR3 DNA: TGTGCCAGCAGTACAATCTGGACACCGGGACAAGCGTTCTCTGGAAACACCATATATTTT.

J is TRBJ2-5 and V is TRBV7-3; TRBD2 matches at 7 bases. Trimming removed 5 bases from V and 2 bases from J; junction bases left unmatched: 8. Germline-derived CDR1 and CDR2 are SGHTA and FQGTGA. The CDR3 is made up of 15 amino acids. CDR3 sequence (DNA): TGTGCCAGCAGCAGGGGCCTGGGGGGGCAAGAGACCCAGTACTTC. Translating gives CASSRGLGGQETQYF.

The table lists this clonotype with a few counts. The rearrangement uses TRBV5-6 and TRBJ2-5, with 9 bases identical to TRBD2. This CDR3 has 15 amino acids. V shed 0 bases and J 4 bases; nucleotides not matched to a gene: 4. Looked up from germline, CDR1 is SGHDT and CDR2 is YYEEEE. The CDR3 DNA follows: TGTGCCAGCAGCTTGGTTTCACTAGCGGGAGAGACCCAGTACTTC. It specifies CASSLVSLAGETQYF.

The table lists this clonotype with a few counts. This chain links TRBV3-1 with TRBJ2-2; maybe TRBD1 (5 bases). V lost 1 base and J 0 bases, leaving 9 bases between the germline ends. Germline CDR1 LGHDT, CDR2 YNNKEL (reference sequence). This CDR3 spans 16 amino acids. CDR3 DNA: TGTGCCAGCAGCCAAGGTCAGGGAACGAACACCGGGGAGCTGTTTTTT. Amino acids: CASSQGQGTNTGELFF.

V and J are TRBV7-9 and TRBJ1-1; D ambiguous. CDR1 is SEHNR and CDR2 is FQNEAQ in the germline V gene (reference sequence). V was clipped by 5 bases and J by 1 base, with 5 bases between them. CDR3 length: 12 amino acids. The CDR3 DNA reads as TGTGCCAGCAGCGCGCAGAACACTGAAGCTTTCTTT. It codes for CASSAQNTEAFF.

This clonotype was found once. The chain links TRBV25-1 to TRBJ2-3, with D possibly being TRBD2 (6 bases). CDR1 is MGHDK, CDR2 SYGVNS, per germline. The CDR3 loop spans 16 amino acids. Between the trimmed V and J ends, which lost 6 bases and 0 bases, there was a span of 16 bases. The CDR3 nucleotides read TGTGCCAGCAGCGACCACGGGACTCCTAGCACAGATACGCAGTATTTT. This gives the protein CASSDHGTPSTDTQYF. The variable domain in full, completed from reference TRBV25-1 and TRBJ2-3, reads EADIYQTPRYLVIGTGKKITLECSQTMGHDKMYWYQQDPGMELHLIHYSYGVNSTEKGDLSSESTVSRIRTEHFPLTLESARPSHTSQYLCASSDHGTPSTDTQYFGPGTRLTVL.

The J gene is TRBJ2-1, the V gene TRBV28, with unresolved D. This CDR3 comprises 12 residues. Germline V gives CDR1 MDHEN, CDR2 SYDVKM. Trimming cost V 6 bases and J 8 bases, with 11 bases left between them. This chain's CDR3 is CASSPPLDEQFF. CDR3 DNA: TGTGCCAGCAGCCCCCCGTTGGATGAGCAGTTCTTC.

This clonotype was detected only a few times. The chain couples TRBV6-1 to TRBJ2-7; 7 bases are a match to TRBD2. Germline CDR1 reads MNHNS; CDR2 reads SASEGT. V dropped 6 bases and J dropped 2; count of bases not matched to a gene: 7. The CDR3 contains 14 residues. CDR3 in amino acids: CASRRGTVPYEQYF. The CDR3 DNA sequence: TGTGCCAGCAGGCGGGGGACGGTCCCCTACGAGCAGTACTTC.

The chain couples TRBV20-1 to TRBJ1-1, with D perhaps TRBD1 (5 bases). The CDR3 loop spans 15 amino acids. Germline CDR1 and CDR2: DFQATT and SNEGSKA (reference sequence). The CDR3 reads CSADGAPNPNTEAFF. The DNA of the CDR3 is TGCAGCGCGGATGGGGCACCCAACCCGAACACTGAAGCTTTCTTT.

The chain couples TRBV4-3 to TRBJ2-5, with 7 bases that match TRBD2. The length of the CDR3 is 15 residues. Germline CDR1 and CDR2: LGHNA and YSLEER. V lost 3 bases to trimming and J lost 4 bases; unmatched junction nucleotides: 8. As DNA, the CDR3 is TGCGCCAGCAGCCAGACGGCGGGAGTAGGAGAGACCCAGTACTTC. Amino acid sequence: CASSQTAGVGETQYF.

This clonotype appeared many times. The chain uses TRBV27 and TRBJ1-1; no reliable D call. CDR1 is MNHEY and CDR2 is SMNVEV in the germline V gene (reference sequence). This CDR3 has 14 residues. V lost 0 bases, J lost 6 bases, and 11 bases lay in between. The CDR3: CASSLSDWGAEAFF. For the CDR3, the DNA is TGTGCCAGCAGTTTATCGGACTGGGGAGCTGAAGCTTTCTTT.

This clonotype was recorded many times. This sequence joins TRBV28 and TRBJ2-7; TRBD1 is a possible D gene (7 bases). Deletions cut 6 bases from V and 1 base from J, with 13 bases between. In germline, CDR1 is MDHEN, CDR2 SYDVKM. The CDR3 spans 14 residues. CDR3 sequence reads: CASSWTGGSYEQYF. The DNA for the CDR3 is TGTGCCAGCAGCTGGACAGGAGGGTCCTACGAGCAGTACTTC.

In this sample, this clonotype turned up many times. The chain employs TRBV7-2 and TRBJ2-7; no definite D call. The CDR3 totals 13 residues. CDR1 is SGHTA, CDR2 FQGNSA, per germline. Trimming cost V 0 bases and J 3 bases, with 6 bases left between them. The chain's CDR3 is CASSLARYYEQYF. CDR3 nucleotide sequence: TGTGCCAGCAGCTTAGCGCGGTACTACGAGCAGTACTTC.

Ten or more counts support this clonotype. The chain couples TRBV7-2 to TRBJ2-7; a possible D gene is TRBD2 (5 bases). Looked up from germline, CDR1 is SGHTA and CDR2 is FQGNSA. The CDR3 contains 14 residues. V lost 3 bases to trimming and J lost 2 bases, with 11 bases between them. The CDR3 loop is CASSFLAGPYEQYF. In DNA, the CDR3 is TGTGCCAGCAGCTTTCTTGCGGGTCCCTACGAGCAGTACTTC.

V gene TRBV7-2 combines with J gene TRBJ2-7, with a weak D call TRBD1 (5 bases). CDR1 and CDR2 from the germline V gene are SGHTA and FQGNSA. The CDR3 contains 18 residues. The V end lost 1 base, the J end lost 5 bases, and 24 bases lay between the germline ends. The DNA of the CDR3 is TGTGCCAGCAGCTTAGTTGTATATAGGGCAGGGTCATCCCACGAGCAGTACTTC. The encoded protein is CASSLVVYRAGSSHEQYF.

This clonotype was counted between two and nine times. The chain combines TRBV29-1 with TRBJ2-7; 10 bases match TRBD2. Germline V lookup: CDR1 SQVTM, CDR2 ANQGSEA. This CDR3 is 14 amino acids long. The junction had 6 bases not matched to a gene; V was cut back by 1 base and J by 6 bases. Here the CDR3 reads CSVEVGLAGAEQYF. The CDR3 region has the DNA TGCAGCGTTGAAGTGGGTCTAGCGGGAGCCGAGCAGTACTTC.

This clonotype has ten or more counts. DNA of the CDR3: TGTGCCACCGCCCGGGGGGTGGAGACCCAGTACTTC. This translates into CATARGVETQYF. The V and J genes are TRBV2 and TRBJ2-5; TRBD2 aligns across 7 bases. With 10 bases clipped from V and 5 bases from J, the junction kept 7 bases outside the gene matches. The CDR3 length is 12 residues. Germline V lookup: CDR1 SNHLY, CDR2 FYNNEI.

This chain links TRBV20-1 with TRBJ1-2, with 12 bases matching TRBD1. With V trimmed by 0 bases and J by 4 bases, 6 bases remained unmatched. The CDR3 loop spans 16 amino acids. The V gene's germline CDR1 is DFQATT and CDR2 SNEGSKA (reference sequence). CDR3 bases: TGCAGTGCTAGAGATCTGGGGACAGGGGGCCTCTATGGCTACACCTTC. This encodes CSARDLGTGGLYGYTF.

There are many counts of this clonotype. V gene TRBV6-1 combines with J gene TRBJ2-5; TRBD2 agrees at 9 bases. There are 14 residues in the CDR3. The ends lost 7 bases at V and 1 base at J; junction bases unmatched: 4. CDR1 is MNHNS, CDR2 SASEGT, per germline. The DNA for the CDR3 is TGTGCCAGCAAACAACTAGCGGGCCAAGAGACCCAGTACTTC. Protein: CASKQLAGQETQYF.

V is TRBV9 and J is TRBJ2-7; 8 positions agree with TRBD2. The trim removed 4 bases at V and 0 bases at J, leaving 6 bases unmatched. The CDR3 totals 15 residues. The germline gives CDR1 SGDLS, CDR2 YYNGEE. CDR3 nucleotide sequence: TGTGCCAGCAGCCCAAGCGGGAGTCCCTCCTACGAGCAGTACTTC. Translating it yields CASSPSGSPSYEQYF.

This clonotype was seen just once. A single base separates this from a much larger clone, so it may be a read error. This rearrangement joins TRBV20-1 to TRBJ2-7; TRBD2 matches at 7 bases. V dropped 7 bases and J dropped 2; count of bases not matched to a gene: 8. Germline V CDR1 and CDR2: DFQATT, SNEGSKA (reference sequence). The CDR3 is 13 amino acids. For the CDR3, the DNA is TGCAGTGTTGGTCCAGGACTAGCCTACGAGCAGTACTTC. Its protein is CSVGPGLAYEQYF.